This TCR beta chain was captured by sequencing in a study of T cells in Graves' hyperthyroidism and ophthalmopathy. The sample holds many counts of this clonotype. The CDR3 consists of 14 residues. Germline CDR1 is ENHRY and CDR2 is SYGVKD. Germline trimming cut 5 bases from V and 4 bases from J; bases unmatched to any gene: 6. RNA transcripts were the template for amplifying TCR beta CDR3 regions. When the TCR CDR3 underwent first-round RT-PCR, the HTBI primer set was used. One entry per CDR3 protein, called by TCRdb with MiXCR from the multiplex PCR reads. The table shows about 480,000 distinct CDR3 sequences, with approximately 15% occurring only once.

Material for sequencing was blood. The sequence came from a woman younger than 30 with Graves' hyperthyroidism. This chain uses TRBV10-3 with TRBJ1-1, with 8 positions matching TRBD1. CDR3 nucleotides: TGTGCCATCAGTAGTACAGGGGGGACCACTGAAGCTTTCTTT. Protein product: CAISSTGGTTEAFF.